These 12 T cell receptor beta chains originate from one sample sequenced in a study of control samples from healthy donors and cancer patients. The repertoire was sequenced with immunoSEQ multiplex PCR; TCRdb's copy has only in-frame clones and lacks some. The sample has 99,000 or so clones, 82% seen once; the top ten hold approximately 2%. Sequences were obtained from blood. These receptors were obtained from a man aged 55 to 70 in good health.

This rearrangement joins TRBV7-6 to TRBJ1-3, with D maybe TRBD1 (5 bases). CDR3 length equals 16 residues. CDR1 and CDR2 from the germline V gene are SGHVS and FNYEAQ. The V end was cut by 5 bases, the J end by 0 bases, with 14 bases between. CDR3 DNA: TGTGCCAGCAGCAGAGCAGGGCGATACTCTGGAAACACCATATATTTT. This gives the protein CASSRAGRYSGNTIYF.

V usage is TRBV2 and J usage is TRBJ1-6, with 7 bases lining up with TRBD1. Germline CDR1 is SNHLY and CDR2 is FYNNEI. V lost 8 bases to trimming and J lost 5 bases; unmatched junction nucleotides: 9. This CDR3 is built from 15 residues. The CDR3 DNA follows: TGTGCCAGCGGGAGAACAGGGGTGAATAATTCACCCCTCCACTTT. Protein: CASGRTGVNNSPLHF.

The chain is built from TRBV6-5 and TRBJ1-5; 7 nucleotides match TRBD1. The CDR3 is 13 residues long. Germline lookup yields CDR1 MNHEY and CDR2 SVGAGI. Trimming removed 6 bases from V and 3 bases from J; junction bases left unmatched: 2. The CDR3 DNA sequence: TGTGCCAGCAGGGGACAGCTCAATCAGCCCCAGCATTTT. This codes for CASRGQLNQPQHF.

The J gene is TRBJ2-1, the V gene TRBV9; no reliable D call. This CDR3 comprises 15 residues. Trimming took off 0 bases at V and 0 bases at J, with 7 bases between the two ends. The germline gives CDR1 SGDLS, CDR2 YYNGEE. This chain's CDR3 is CASSVGHSSYNEQFF. CDR3 coding DNA: TGTGCCAGCAGCGTAGGCCACAGCTCCTACAATGAGCAGTTCTTC.

This clone turned up a few times. V is TRBV9 and J is TRBJ1-1; D gene ambiguous. CDR1 and CDR2 (germline): SGDLS, YYNGEE. V lost 0 bases, J lost 4 bases, and 7 bases lay in between. This CDR3 spans 13 amino acids. The CDR3 protein is CASSVAVGTEAFF. The CDR3 DNA sequence: TGTGCCAGCAGCGTAGCAGTCGGCACTGAAGCTTTCTTT.

J is TRBJ1-3 and V is TRBV6-1, with TRBD1 identical over 12 bases. Germline V gene lookup returns CDR1 MNHNS and CDR2 SASEGT. CDR3 length: 16 residues. The V segment lost 2 bases and the J segment 4 bases; nucleotides outside the gene matches: 3. The DNA for the CDR3 is TGTGCCAGCAGTGAAAGGGACAGGGGGCCGGGAAACACCATATATTTT. Encoded protein: CASSERDRGPGNTIYF.

The genes are TRBV18 and TRBJ1-4; D remains unclear. Trimming shortened V by 5 bases and J by 1 base, and 17 bases separated the two germline ends. This CDR3 is built from 17 residues. Germline lookup yields CDR1 KGHSH and CDR2 LQKENI. The CDR3 sequence is CASSGRGFGLTNEKLFF. The CDR3, as DNA: TGTGCCAGCTCAGGGAGAGGATTCGGGCTAACTAATGAAAAACTGTTTTTT.

The chain carries TRBV9 and TRBJ2-6, with D perhaps assigned TRBD1 or TRBD2 (5 bases each). CDR3 length: 18 residues. Trimming shortened V by 1 base and J by 3 bases, and 17 bases separated the two germline ends. Per the germline V gene, CDR1 is SGDLS and CDR2 is YYNGEE. The CDR3 region has the DNA TGTGCCAGCAGCGTAAGGGACGGCGGATGGGGTGGGGCCAACGTCCTGACTTTC. Its protein product is CASSVRDGGWGGANVLTF.

The rearrangement links TRBV4-1 to TRBJ2-5, with a possible D match to TRBD1 (5 bases). Germline CDR1 and CDR2: MGHRA and YSYEKL. The V gene lost 2 bases and the J gene lost 2 bases, with 9 bases spanning the gap. This CDR3 region has 14 residues. This CDR3 is CASSQQGRQETQYF. In DNA, the CDR3 is TGCGCCAGCAGCCAACAGGGTCGGCAAGAGACCCAGTACTTC.

This clone was recorded only once. This rearrangement joins TRBV9 to TRBJ2-7; 10 bases agree with TRBD2. With 3 bases clipped from V and 12 bases from J, the junction kept 6 bases outside the gene matches. The CDR3 is made up of 12 amino acids. Germline V CDR1 and CDR2: SGDLS, YYNGEE. CDR3 in amino acids: CASSEPGLALYF. DNA of the CDR3: TGTGCCAGCAGCGAACCGGGACTAGCGCTGTACTTC.

This rearrangement joins TRBV7-2 to TRBJ2-2; D is uncertain. V dropped 1 base and J dropped 6 bases, with 3 bases sitting between them. There are 12 residues in the CDR3. The V gene's germline CDR1 is SGHTA and CDR2 FQGNSA. As DNA, the CDR3 is TGTGCCAGCAGCTTAGAGTCCGGGGAGCTGTTTTTT. Its translation: CASSLESGELFF. Supplemented by reference TRBV7-2 and TRBJ2-2, the full variable domain reads GAGVSQSPSNKVTEKGKDVELRCDPISGHTALYWYRQSLGQGLEFLIYFQGNSAPDKSGLPSDRFSAERTGGSVSTLTIQRTQQEDSAVYLCASSLESGELFFGEGSRLTVL.

The chain joins TRBV19 to TRBJ2-7; D remains unclear. CDR3 length: 14 amino acids. Trimming took 2 bases from V and 7 from J, leaving 15 bases between them. Germline V gene lookup returns CDR1 LNHDA and CDR2 SQIVND (reference sequence). The CDR3 bases are TGTGCCAGTAGTATAATTGGCGGTATGGGGGAGCAGTACTTC. It yields the protein CASSIIGGMGEQYF.